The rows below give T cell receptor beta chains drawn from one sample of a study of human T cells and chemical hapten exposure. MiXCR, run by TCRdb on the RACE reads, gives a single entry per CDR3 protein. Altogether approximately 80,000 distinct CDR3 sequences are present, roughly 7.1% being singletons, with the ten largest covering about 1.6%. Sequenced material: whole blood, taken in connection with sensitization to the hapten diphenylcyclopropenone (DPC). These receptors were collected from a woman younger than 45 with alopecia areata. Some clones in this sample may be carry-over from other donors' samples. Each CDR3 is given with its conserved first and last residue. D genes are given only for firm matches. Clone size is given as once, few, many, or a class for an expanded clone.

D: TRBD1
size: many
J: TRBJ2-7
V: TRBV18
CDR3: CASFTGTGGGEQYF
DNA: TGTGCCAGCTTTACCGGGACAGGGGGTGGAGAGCAGTACTTC

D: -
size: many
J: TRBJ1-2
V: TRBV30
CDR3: CAWISRQSINYGYTF
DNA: TGTGCCTGGATTTCCCGGCAGTCTATAAACTATGGCTACACCTTC

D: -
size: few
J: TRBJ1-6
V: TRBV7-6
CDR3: CASSPTNSGYNSPLHF
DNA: TGTGCCAGCAGCCCCACCAACAGCGGTTATAATTCACCCCTCCACTTT

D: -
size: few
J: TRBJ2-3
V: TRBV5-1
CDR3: CASSLGLWTDTQYF
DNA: TGCGCCAGCAGCTTGGGTTTGTGGACAGATACGCAGTATTTT

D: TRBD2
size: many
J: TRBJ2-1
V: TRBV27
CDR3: CASSPGTTNNEQFF
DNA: TGTGCCAGCAGTCCCGGGACTACTAACAATGAGCAGTTCTTC

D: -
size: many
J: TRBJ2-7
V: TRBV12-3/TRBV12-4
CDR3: CASSKTYYEQYF
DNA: TGTGCCAGCAGTAAGACGTACTACGAGCAGTACTTC

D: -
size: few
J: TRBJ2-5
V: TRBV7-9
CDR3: CASSNHRGGGTQYF
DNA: TGTGCCAGCAGCAATCATAGGGGCGGTGGGACCCAGTACTTC

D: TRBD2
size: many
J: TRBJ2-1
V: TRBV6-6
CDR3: CASCLTSGGSNEQFF
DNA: TGTGCCAGCTGTTTGACTAGCGGGGGATCAAATGAGCAGTTCTTC

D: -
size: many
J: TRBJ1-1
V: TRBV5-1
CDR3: CASRAGGMNTEAFF
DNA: TGCGCCAGCAGGGCCGGTGGCATGAACACTGAAGCTTTCTTT

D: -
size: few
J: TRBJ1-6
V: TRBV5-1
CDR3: CASSLEGNGGSPLHF
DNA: TGCGCCAGCAGCTTGGAAGGGAATGGGGGCTCACCCCTCCACTTT

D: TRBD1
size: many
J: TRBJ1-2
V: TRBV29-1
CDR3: CSVKRQGLIDYGYTF
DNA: TGCAGCGTTAAGAGACAGGGACTAATAGACTATGGCTACACCTTC

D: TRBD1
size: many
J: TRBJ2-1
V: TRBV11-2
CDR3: CASSFLGQGDNEQFF
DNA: TGTGCCAGCAGCTTCCTAGGACAGGGAGACAATGAGCAGTTCTTC

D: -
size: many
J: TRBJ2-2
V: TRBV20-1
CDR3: CSATKQDRTFPNTGELFF
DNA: TGCAGTGCTACGAAACAAGATCGGACGTTTCCCAACACCGGGGAGCTGTTTTTT

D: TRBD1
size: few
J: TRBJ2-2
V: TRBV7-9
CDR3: CASSPAWGQPCGNTGELFF
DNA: TGTGCCAGCAGCCCGGCGTGGGGACAGCCCTGCGGCAACACCGGGGAGCTGTTTTTT